Below, 24 T cell receptor beta chains from the same sample are listed, as sequenced in a study of blood T cell repertoires in COVID-19. Clones were read by immunoSEQ multiplex PCR, and TCRdb kept only the in-frame ones, dropping some. The sample lists about 37,000 clones; more than 70% were seen once. The sequenced material came from peripheral blood. The source is a man aged 55 to 70 with active COVID-19.

V usage is TRBV24-1 and J usage is TRBJ2-2; TRBD2 is a possible D gene (5 bases). There are 16 residues in the CDR3. V was clipped by 3 bases and J by 4 bases, with 14 bases between them. Germline V gene lookup returns CDR1 KGHDR and CDR2 SFDVKD. CDR3 sequence (DNA): TGTGCCACCAGTGATCCCACACTAGGCGGCACCGGGGAGCTGTTTTTT. It codes for CATSDPTLGGTGELFF.

The rearrangement joins TRBV29-1 to TRBJ2-7, with TRBD1 matching 10 bases. Germline CDR1 is SQVTM and CDR2 is ANQGSEA. The V and J ends lost 5 bases and 2 bases, in that order; junction bases with no gene match: 3. The CDR3 spans 13 residues. The CDR3 sequence is CSVRTGGAYEQYF. The CDR3 DNA reads TGCAGCGTTCGGACAGGGGGGGCCTACGAGCAGTACTTC.

The rearrangement uses TRBV7-2 and TRBJ2-3; 12 nucleotides match TRBD2. The CDR3 is made up of 17 amino acids. CDR1 and CDR2 (germline): SGHTA, FQGNSA. V shed 3 bases and J 0 bases; nucleotides not matched to a gene: 4. The CDR3 bases are TGTGCCAGCAGCTTTTTACTAGCGGGGGGAAGCACAGATACGCAGTATTTT. Its protein product is CASSFLLAGGSTDTQYF. Complete variable domain (other parts from reference TRBV7-2 and TRBJ2-3): GAGVSQSPSNKVTEKGKDVELRCDPISGHTALYWYRQSLGQGLEFLIYFQGNSAPDKSGLPSDRFSAERTGGSVSTLTIQRTQQEDSAVYLCASSFLLAGGSTDTQYFGPGTRLTVL.

The V call is TRBV29-1, the J call TRBJ1-5, with D possibly matching TRBD1 (5 bases). This CDR3 contains 13 residues. Germline CDR1 and CDR2: SQVTM and ANQGSEA. Trimming pared 5 bases from V and 4 bases from J, leaving 12 bases between. CDR3 in amino acids: CSVSGGRNQPQHF. CDR3 in DNA: TGCAGCGTTTCCGGGGGAAGGAATCAGCCCCAGCATTTT.

The rearrangement links TRBV6-2 or TRBV6-3 to TRBJ2-3; D call uncertain. Germline V gene sequence: CDR1 MNHEY, CDR2 SVGEGT. There are 14 residues in the CDR3. The V gene lost 6 bases and the J gene lost 4 bases, with 14 bases spanning the gap. The CDR3 DNA is TGTGCCAGCAGCTCCCTCACAGTCCCAGATACGCAGTATTTT. Its protein product is CASSSLTVPDTQYF.

The chain couples TRBV19 to TRBJ1-1; D is unclear. There are 12 residues in the CDR3. The germline V gene encodes CDR1 LNHDA and CDR2 SQIVND (reference sequence). Trimming cost V 8 bases and J 4 bases, with 11 bases left between them. The CDR3 region is CASGEVGTEAFF. The CDR3 region has the DNA TGTGCCAGTGGAGAAGTTGGCACTGAAGCTTTCTTT.

The V call is TRBV27, the J call TRBJ2-3, with TRBD1 as a possible D gene (6 bases). The V gene's germline CDR1 is MNHEY and CDR2 SMNVEV (reference sequence). The germline V and J ends were trimmed by 8 bases and 0 bases, with 15 bases remaining between them. The CDR3 is made up of 15 amino acids. CDR3 nucleotide sequence: TGTGCCAGCTCGTGGGGACAAGCTAGCACAGATACGCAGTATTTT. As protein: CASSWGQASTDTQYF.

The chain couples TRBV6-4 to TRBJ2-1; 7 positions match TRBD2. V lost 8 bases to trimming and J lost 1 base; unmatched junction nucleotides: 8. Germline CDR1 and CDR2: MRHNA and SNTAGT. CDR3 length: 15 amino acids. In DNA form, the CDR3 reads TGTGCCAGCCCTGACCTGCGGGAGTCCTACAATGAGCAGTTCTTC. This encodes CASPDLRESYNEQFF.

The chain combines TRBV4-1 with TRBJ1-2, with 8 bases lining up with TRBD1. This CDR3 is built from 15 residues. The V segment lost 0 bases and the J segment 8 bases; nucleotides outside the gene matches: 8. Per the germline V gene, CDR1 is MGHRA and CDR2 is YSYEKL. CDR3 bases: TGCGCCAGCAGCCAAGATGGGCAGGGGGCTTTCGGCTACACCTTC. This translates into CASSQDGQGAFGYTF.

The J gene is TRBJ1-4, the V gene TRBV6-2 or TRBV6-3, with a weak D call TRBD1 (6 bases). Germline loops: CDR1 MNHEY, CDR2 SVGEGT. Trimming took 5 bases from V and 6 from J, leaving 19 bases between them. This CDR3 has 16 amino acids. The CDR3 DNA sequence: TGTGCCAGCAGTCGTGAGGATGGGGGCTTTTATGAAAAACTGTTTTTT. Translation gives CASSREDGGFYEKLFF.

The rearrangement uses TRBV5-6 and TRBJ2-3, with 8 bases that match TRBD1. The CDR3 consists of 16 residues. The V gene end was trimmed by 4 bases and the J gene end by 3 bases; junction bases not matched to a gene: 10. Germline CDR1 is SGHDT and CDR2 is YYEEEE. CDR3 protein: CASSPTGAIGTDTQYF. CDR3 DNA sequence: TGTGCCAGCAGCCCGACAGGGGCTATCGGAACAGATACGCAGTATTTT.

The rearrangement joins TRBV2 to TRBJ1-2; 8 nucleotides line up with TRBD1. V trimming: 6 bases; J trimming: 8 bases; junction bases outside the gene matches: 14. Looked up from germline, CDR1 is SNHLY and CDR2 is FYNNEI. The CDR3 consists of 15 residues. CDR3 region: CASRKTGDGSYGYTF. CDR3 coding DNA: TGTGCCAGCAGGAAGACAGGGGATGGATCCTACGGCTACACCTTC.

The chain employs TRBV19 and TRBJ2-7; 7 bases are shared with TRBD2. The length of the CDR3 is 14 residues. V shed 3 bases and J 6 bases; nucleotides not matched to a gene: 8. Looked up from germline, CDR1 is LNHDA and CDR2 is SQIVND (reference sequence). CDR3 in amino acids: CASSMREGLGEQYF. For the CDR3, the DNA is TGTGCCAGTAGTATGAGGGAGGGCCTTGGCGAGCAGTACTTC.

In nucleotides, the CDR3 is TGTGCCAGCAGTTACAGGGGTGGGATTTCCTACGAGCAGTACTTC. Amino acids: CASSYRGGISYEQYF. The chain combines TRBV2 with TRBJ2-7; TRBD1 agrees at 7 bases. The CDR3 spans 15 residues. V lost 5 bases, J lost 1 base, and 8 bases stayed unmatched. Germline lookup yields CDR1 SNHLY and CDR2 FYNNEI.

The V and J genes are TRBV6-5 and TRBJ2-2, with D uncertain. Germline-derived CDR1 and CDR2 are MNHEY and SVGAGI. The length of the CDR3 is 14 residues. V lost 11 bases, J lost 0 bases, and 13 bases lay in between. The CDR3 bases are TGTGCCCACCGAGGTGCAGCGAACACCGGGGAGCTGTTTTTT. It specifies CAHRGAANTGELFF.

This chain joins TRBV9 and TRBJ1-2, with unresolved D. The CDR3 has 19 amino acids. The V and J ends lost 0 bases and 0 bases respectively, with 21 bases between them. Germline V CDR1 and CDR2: SGDLS, YYNGEE. CDR3 in DNA: TGTGCCAGCAGCGTAGAGGCAGCTAGAGCATTAACTACTAACTATGGCTACACCTTC. Residues: CASSVEAARALTTNYGYTF.

This clone is a singleton in its sample. This chain links TRBV5-4 with TRBJ2-7; 11 bases line up with TRBD1. CDR1 SGHNT and CDR2 YYREEE come from the germline V gene (reference sequence). V dropped 3 bases and J dropped 4; count of bases not matched to a gene: 6. The CDR3 sequence is 15 residues long. The CDR3 protein is CASSSPGQGGYEQYF. The CDR3 DNA follows: TGTGCCAGCAGCTCCCCGGGACAGGGGGGTTACGAGCAGTACTTC. The full variable domain, with the rest looked up from reference TRBV5-4 and TRBJ2-7, is ETGVTQSPTHLIKTRGQQVTLRCSSQSGHNTVSWYQQALGQGPQFIFQYYREEENGRGNFPPRFSGLQFPNYSSELNVNALELDDSALYLCASSSPGQGGYEQYFGPGTRLTVT.

The CDR3 loop is CASSFVGGIGYGYTF. The CDR3 region has the DNA TGTGCCAGCAGTTTTGTAGGGGGAATAGGGTATGGCTACACCTTC. J is TRBJ1-2 and V is TRBV28, with D perhaps matching TRBD1 (6 bases). The germline V gene encodes CDR1 MDHEN and CDR2 SYDVKM. The CDR3 has 15 amino acids. Trimming took 3 bases from V and 5 from J, leaving 16 bases between them.

The rearrangement joins TRBV3-1 (or the pseudogene TRBV3-2) to TRBJ2-1, with a tentative D call TRBD2 (6 bases). Germline V gene lookup returns CDR1 LGHDT and CDR2 YNNKEL (reference sequence). The CDR3 consists of 15 residues. V shed 4 bases and J shed 0 bases, with 10 bases lying between them. The CDR3 nucleotides read TGTGCCAGCAGCCCTGGAGGGCCCTCCTACAATGAGCAGTTCTTC. Translation: CASSPGGPSYNEQFF.

The chain joins TRBV9 to TRBJ1-1; D not resolved. In germline, CDR1 is SGDLS, CDR2 YYNGEE. Trimming shortened V by 0 bases and J by 3 bases, and 6 bases separated the two germline ends. The CDR3 covers 13 residues. The CDR3 DNA sequence: TGTGCCAGCAGCGTAGCGGGAGACACTGAAGCTTTCTTT. Translation gives CASSVAGDTEAFF.

The V call is TRBV19, the J call TRBJ2-2; TRBD1 aligns across 8 bases. V lost 4 bases, J lost 1 base, and 2 bases stayed unmatched. Germline V CDR1 and CDR2: LNHDA, SQIVND (reference sequence). This CDR3 comprises 15 residues. CDR3 bases: TGTGCCAGTAGTACGACAGGGGTGAACACCGGGGAGCTGTTTTTT. Translating gives CASSTTGVNTGELFF.

The V gene is TRBV28, the J gene TRBJ2-7; tentative D call: TRBD2 (6 bases). This CDR3 contains 14 residues. V lost 9 bases to trimming and J lost 0 bases, with 15 bases between them. Germline CDR1 reads MDHEN; CDR2 reads SYDVKM. CDR3 amino acids: CASNLAESSYEQYF. CDR3 in DNA: TGTGCCAGTAACTTAGCGGAGAGCTCCTACGAGCAGTACTTC.

This clone was seen more than once but under ten times. V usage is TRBV4-1 and J usage is TRBJ2-7; 7 bases match TRBD2. This CDR3 is built from 18 residues. V lost 3 bases and J lost 2; bases outside the gene matches: 16. CDR1 is MGHRA, CDR2 YSYEKL, per germline. Here the CDR3 reads CASSHRSGRGELTYEQYF. In DNA, the CDR3 is TGCGCCAGCAGCCACAGGTCAGGTCGGGGGGAACTTACCTACGAGCAGTACTTC.

The chain employs TRBV7-3 and TRBJ2-2, with TRBD1 identical over 8 bases. With V trimmed by 0 bases and J by 1 base, 7 bases remained unmatched. CDR3 size: 18 residues. The germline V gene has CDR1 SGHTA and CDR2 FQGTGA. The CDR3 DNA reads TGTGCCAGCAGCTTAACCCCCACCGGGACAGGGAACACCGGGGAGCTGTTTTTT. Encoded protein: CASSLTPTGTGNTGELFF.